The 9 T cell receptor beta chains listed next were all sequenced from one sample in a study of long-term antiretroviral therapy in people with HIV. The run of the v3.0 immunoSEQ assay was at survey level. The protocol was immunoSEQ multiplex PCR, while the TCRdb copy is restricted to in-frame clones and leaves out a portion. The table includes 10,000 to 15,000 clones, 70% to 80% detected once. The sample in question was unsorted PBMCs, obtained 1.3 years after starting antiretroviral therapy. These receptors originate from a woman between 18 and 29 years old with HIV.

The chain links TRBV10-3 to TRBJ1-1, with D perhaps matching TRBD1 (5 bases). The ends were cut back, 0 bases at V and 0 bases at J, with 17 bases in the middle. The CDR3 consists of 18 residues. The germline V gene has CDR1 ENHRY and CDR2 SYGVKD. As DNA, the CDR3 is TGTGCCATCAGTGAGTCGGCCCATACGAGGGGCATGAACACTGAAGCTTTCTTT. Amino acid sequence: CAISESAHTRGMNTEAFF.

The chain is built from TRBV7-2 and TRBJ1-4; 7 nucleotides line up with TRBD1. CDR3 length: 14 amino acids. V shed 4 bases and J 11 bases; nucleotides not matched to a gene: 10. The germline V gene has CDR1 SGHTA and CDR2 FQGNSA. In DNA, the CDR3 is TGTGCCAGCAGCTCCGACAGGGACCCGTCTAAACTGTTTTTT. Its protein is CASSSDRDPSKLFF.

The CDR3, as DNA: TGTGCCAGCAGCTTCGACAGGATGAACACTGAAGCTTTCTTT. Translated: CASSFDRMNTEAFF. The rearrangement joins TRBV5-4 to TRBJ1-1, with D perhaps TRBD1 (6 bases). There are 14 residues in the CDR3. Deletions cut 2 bases from V and 0 bases from J, with 8 bases between. Germline V gene data show CDR1 as SGHNT and CDR2 as YYREEE (reference sequence).

The rearrangement joins TRBV7-9 to TRBJ2-3; D perhaps matches TRBD2 (6 bases). Germline V gives CDR1 SEHNR, CDR2 FQNEAQ (reference sequence). The CDR3 covers 12 residues. V was clipped by 3 bases and J by 11 bases, with 12 bases between them. The CDR3 nucleotides read TGTGCCAGCAGCTTCCACGGGAGTGGGCAGTATTTT. Its translation is CASSFHGSGQYF.

This clone was picked up one time. This sequence joins TRBV29-1 and TRBJ1-1; 7 nucleotides line up with TRBD1. With 1 base clipped from V and 3 bases from J, the junction kept 2 bases outside the gene matches. The V gene's germline CDR1 is SQVTM and CDR2 ANQGSEA. The CDR3 runs to 13 residues. The CDR3 DNA sequence: TGCAGCGTTGAAGGACAGGGTGACACTGAAGCTTTCTTT. This encodes CSVEGQGDTEAFF. The whole variable domain, filled in from reference TRBV29-1 and TRBJ1-1, reads SAVISQKPSRDICQRGTSLTIQCQVDSQVTMMFWYRQQPGQSLTLIATANQGSEATYESGFVIDKFPISRPNLTFSTLTVSNMSPEDSSIYLCSVEGQGDTEAFFGQGTRLTVV.

This chain connects TRBV6-5 to TRBJ2-5; D gene unclear. V was cut by 2 bases and J by 5 bases, with 12 bases left in between. CDR3 size: 14 residues. The V gene's germline CDR1 is MNHEY and CDR2 SVGAGI. For the CDR3, the DNA is TGTGCCAGCAGTTACGGGATAGGAGAGGAGACCCAGTACTTC. Protein product: CASSYGIGEETQYF.

Here the CDR3 DNA reads TGTGCCACCAGCAGAGAGTGGAACACTGAAGCTTTCTTT. Amino acids: CATSREWNTEAFF. The gene calls are TRBV15 and TRBJ1-1; D not resolved. The length of the CDR3 is 13 residues. Trimming shortened V by 0 bases and J by 1 base, and 3 bases separated the two germline ends. Per the germline V gene, CDR1 is LNHNV and CDR2 is YYDKDF (reference sequence).

V gene TRBV30 combines with J gene TRBJ2-2; D gene uncertain. The CDR3 runs to 13 residues. Germline-derived CDR1 and CDR2 are GTSNPN and SVGIG (reference sequence). V was cut by 3 bases and J by 4 bases, with 9 bases left in between. In DNA form, the CDR3 reads TGTGCCTGGAGATCAGATTTCACCGGGGAGCTGTTTTTT. Translation gives CAWRSDFTGELFF.

The gene calls are TRBV28 and TRBJ1-2, with a weak D call TRBD1 (5 bases). The CDR3 is 13 amino acids. Germline CDR1 MDHEN, CDR2 SYDVKM. Deletions cut 3 bases from V and 7 bases from J, with 12 bases between. CDR3 sequence reads: CASSLFGARGYTF. CDR3 in DNA: TGTGCCAGCAGTTTGTTTGGGGCGCGTGGCTACACCTTC.